These 14 T cell receptor beta chains came from one sample sequenced in a study of blood T cell repertoires in COVID-19. The data were produced by immunoSEQ multiplex PCR, yet TCRdb's version contains in-frame clones alone and is incomplete. The repertoire holds about 160,000 clones, with 60% to 80% as singletons. The sample comprised peripheral blood. The receptors derive from a man aged 70 or older with acute or convalescent COVID-19.

This chain uses TRBV27 with TRBJ1-2, with 8 bases aligning to TRBD1. Losses at the gene ends were 7 bases for V and 4 bases for J; bases not matched to a gene: 17. CDR1 and CDR2 (germline): MNHEY, SMNVEV (reference sequence). This CDR3 has 17 amino acids. CDR3 nucleotide sequence: TGTGCCAGCATCAACCGGGACAGGAGGGATATTTCCTATGGCTACACCTTC. This gives the protein CASINRDRRDISYGYTF.

The chain has TRBV11-2 and TRBJ2-1; possible D gene TRBD2, 5 bases. Per germline, CDR1 SGHAT and CDR2 FQNNGV. CDR3 length: 14 residues. With 2 bases removed from V and 8 bases from J, the gap between germline ends came to 13 bases. The CDR3 spells CASSLNPGSDEQFF. The CDR3 coding sequence is TGTGCCAGCAGCTTAAATCCGGGGTCCGATGAGCAGTTCTTC.

The V call is TRBV15, the J call TRBJ1-2, with D tentatively TRBD1 (5 bases). Looked up from germline, CDR1 is LNHNV and CDR2 is YYDKDF (reference sequence). V was trimmed by 0 bases and J by 5 bases, leaving 13 bases between them. The CDR3 is made up of 15 amino acids. CDR3 loop: CATSRDHRSQYGYTF. CDR3 coding DNA: TGTGCCACCAGCAGAGATCACAGGTCTCAATATGGCTACACCTTC.

This clone was seen once. The rearrangement links TRBV5-1 to TRBJ2-5; TRBD2 matches at 7 bases. The CDR3 is 14 amino acids. V shed 4 bases, J shed 0 bases, and the junction held 3 bases outside the gene matches. Germline V gene sequence: CDR1 SGHRS, CDR2 YFSETQ. The CDR3 DNA follows: TGCGCCAGCAGCCGTGGGGGGGACCAAGAGACCCAGTACTTC. Residues: CASSRGGDQETQYF.

V is TRBV11-2 and J is TRBJ1-1; no reliable D call. The germline CDR1 and CDR2 sequences are SGHAT and FQNNGV. Trimming stripped 3 bases from V and 7 bases from J, with 9 bases between. CDR3 size: 12 residues. The CDR3 DNA follows: TGTGCCAGCAGCTTTACGGGTGTTGAAGCTTTCTTT. As protein: CASSFTGVEAFF.

The chain couples TRBV6-6 to TRBJ1-5; 9 bases map to TRBD1. The V and J ends lost 3 bases and 6 bases, in that order; junction bases with no gene match: 3. Germline V gives CDR1 MNHNY, CDR2 SVGAGI (reference sequence). The CDR3 sequence is 14 residues long. As DNA, the CDR3 is TGTGCCAGCAGTTATTTGGGACAGGGTCAGCCCCAGCATTTT. Translated: CASSYLGQGQPQHF.

The chain joins TRBV6-5 to TRBJ2-5, with 8 bases fitting TRBD1. The V segment lost 6 bases and the J segment 5 bases; nucleotides outside the gene matches: 5. This CDR3 comprises 13 residues. The germline V gene encodes CDR1 MNHEY and CDR2 SVGAGI. CDR3 sequence (DNA): TGTGCCAGCAGCCTCGGGACAGGCGAGACCCAGTACTTC. This codes for CASSLGTGETQYF.

V gene TRBV5-1 combines with J gene TRBJ2-7, with 10 bases identical to TRBD1. The germline CDR1 and CDR2 sequences are SGHRS and YFSETQ. The CDR3 is 15 residues long. V lost 1 base, J lost 4 bases, and 5 bases stayed unmatched. The DNA of the CDR3 is TGCGCCAGCAGCTTGTTAGGGACAGGGGAATACGAGCAGTACTTC. Amino acids: CASSLLGTGEYEQYF.

This clone was found a few times. The J gene is TRBJ2-7, the V gene TRBV28; 7 nucleotides match TRBD1. The trim removed 6 bases at V and 4 bases at J, leaving 6 bases unmatched. The CDR3 is 13 residues long. Germline CDR1 reads MDHEN; CDR2 reads SYDVKM. As DNA, the CDR3 is TGTGCCAGCAGCAGAGGACAGGATTACGAGCAGTACTTC. Protein product: CASSRGQDYEQYF.

V gene TRBV24-1 combines with J gene TRBJ2-5, with 8 nucleotides matching TRBD1. This CDR3 spans 14 amino acids. Looked up from germline, CDR1 is KGHDR and CDR2 is SFDVKD. The V segment lost 7 bases and the J segment 4 bases; nucleotides outside the gene matches: 7. The CDR3 DNA follows: TGTGCCACCAGCCGACAGGGGATGGGAGAGACCCAGTACTTC. Protein: CATSRQGMGETQYF.

This chain links TRBV3-1 (or the pseudogene TRBV3-2) with TRBJ2-7, with 13 bases lining up with TRBD2. The V gene end was trimmed by 4 bases and the J gene end by 0 bases; junction bases not matched to a gene: 15. In germline, CDR1 is LGHDT, CDR2 YNNKEL (reference sequence). This CDR3 comprises 20 residues. The CDR3 sequence is CASSPEPFSTSGRPSYEQYF. The CDR3, as DNA: TGTGCCAGCAGCCCCGAACCATTTTCGACTAGCGGGAGGCCCTCCTACGAGCAGTACTTC.

V and J are TRBV9 and TRBJ1-1; D unclear. Germline V gene sequence: CDR1 SGDLS, CDR2 YYNGEE. V gave up 5 bases and J gave up 0 bases, with 14 bases separating them. The length of the CDR3 is 15 residues. In nucleotides, the CDR3 is TGTGCCAGCAGAGAGGATCCGGGATTGAACACTGAAGCTTTCTTT. Protein product: CASREDPGLNTEAFF.

The V gene is TRBV7-2, the J gene TRBJ2-3; 9 bases align to TRBD2. Germline loops: CDR1 SGHTA, CDR2 FQGNSA. Trimming removed 6 bases from V and 8 bases from J; junction bases left unmatched: 18. The CDR3 loop spans 17 amino acids. CDR3 nucleotide sequence: TGTGCCAGCAGTTCCGGGACTAGCCTCCCCCCGCGGGGTACGCAGTATTTT. Translated: CASSSGTSLPPRGTQYF.

This clone was counted a few times. The rearrangement uses TRBV4-1 and TRBJ2-1; TRBD2 matches 11 bases. The V gene end was trimmed by 0 bases and the J gene end by 6 bases; junction bases not matched to a gene: 10. The germline gives CDR1 MGHRA, CDR2 YSYEKL. This CDR3 has 18 residues. The CDR3 sequence is CASSQEALLAGAPNEQFF. CDR3 in DNA: TGCGCCAGCAGCCAAGAAGCATTACTAGCGGGGGCCCCCAATGAGCAGTTCTTC.